The rows below give T cell receptor beta chains drawn from one sample of a study of Ad26.COV2.S vaccination and SARS-CoV-2 variants. The repertoire was sequenced with immunoSEQ multiplex PCR; TCRdb's copy has only in-frame clones and lacks some. The sample comprises under 400,000 clones, around 87% of which are singletons, and 3.4% rests with the top ten. The sequenced sample was peripheral blood, obtained in a trial of Ad26.COV2.S vaccine versus placebo. The origin of the receptors is a person aged 18-60 years who received the Ad26.COV2.S COVID-19 vaccine or a placebo. The CDR3 runs from the conserved cysteine through the conserved F or W. Each record gives: CDR3 protein, CDR3 DNA, J gene, clone size, V gene, D gene. A D gene is named only where the DNA matches it firmly. Part of the rows lack a size; the others show once, few, many or a class for expanded clones.

cdr3_aa: CASSERGNEQFF
cdr3_nt: TGTGCCAGCAGTGAACGAGGGAATGAGCAGTTCTTC
j_call: TRBJ2-1
clone_size: once
v_call: TRBV2
d_call: .

cdr3_aa: CASSSGLAGVTDTQYF
cdr3_nt: TGTGCCAGCAGCTCGGGACTAGCGGGGGTGACAGATACGCAGTATTTT
j_call: TRBJ2-3
clone_size: .
v_call: TRBV7-3
d_call: TRBD2

cdr3_aa: CATAGPLAGFADTQYF
cdr3_nt: TGTGCCACCGCCGGACCCCTAGCGGGGTTCGCAGATACGCAGTATTTT
j_call: TRBJ2-3
clone_size: .
v_call: TRBV10-3
d_call: TRBD2

cdr3_aa: CASSDLVGLGYNEQFF
cdr3_nt: TGTGCCAGCAGTGATCTTGTGGGGTTAGGCTACAATGAGCAGTTCTTC
j_call: TRBJ2-1
clone_size: .
v_call: TRBV6-1
d_call: .

cdr3_aa: CASSKASGGNQPQHF
cdr3_nt: TGTGCCAGCAGCAAAGCTTCAGGGGGCAATCAGCCCCAGCATTTT
j_call: TRBJ1-5
clone_size: .
v_call: TRBV21-1
d_call: .

cdr3_aa: CASSLVRSYEQYF
cdr3_nt: TGTGCCAGCAGCCTAGTTCGGTCCTACGAGCAGTACTTC
j_call: TRBJ2-7
clone_size: .
v_call: TRBV14
d_call: .

cdr3_aa: CSVEGLAGNPYEQYF
cdr3_nt: TGCAGCGTGGAAGGACTAGCGGGGAACCCCTACGAGCAGTACTTC
j_call: TRBJ2-7
clone_size: .
v_call: TRBV29-1
d_call: TRBD2

cdr3_aa: CASSPRGTYNNEQFF
cdr3_nt: TGTGCCAGCTCACCCAGGGGCACCTACAACAATGAGCAGTTCTTC
j_call: TRBJ2-1
clone_size: once
v_call: TRBV18
d_call: .

cdr3_aa: CSVERGTGELFF
cdr3_nt: TGCAGCGTTGAACGGGGGACCGGGGAGCTGTTTTTT
j_call: TRBJ2-2
clone_size: .
v_call: TRBV29-1
d_call: .

cdr3_aa: CASSHPPGTNTEAFF
cdr3_nt: TGTGCCAGCAGCCACCCCCCGGGGACTAACACTGAAGCTTTCTTT
j_call: TRBJ1-1
clone_size: few
v_call: TRBV3-1/TRBV3-2
d_call: .

cdr3_aa: CSGTVQETQYF
cdr3_nt: TGCAGTGGGACAGTACAAGAGACCCAGTACTTC
j_call: TRBJ2-5
clone_size: few
v_call: TRBV20-1
d_call: .

cdr3_aa: CASKTGLGGETQYF
cdr3_nt: TGTGCCAGCAAAACCGGGCTTGGGGGGGAGACCCAGTACTTC
j_call: TRBJ2-5
clone_size: .
v_call: TRBV13
d_call: .

cdr3_aa: CASSLEGGEQYF
cdr3_nt: TGTGCCAGCAGCTTAGAGGGCGGCGAGCAGTACTTC
j_call: TRBJ2-7
clone_size: .
v_call: TRBV7-9
d_call: .

cdr3_aa: CSVVGGVKMGYNEQFF
cdr3_nt: TGCAGCGTTGTAGGAGGGGTCAAGATGGGCTACAATGAGCAGTTCTTC
j_call: TRBJ2-1
clone_size: .
v_call: TRBV29-1
d_call: .

cdr3_aa: CASSSSGGVTDTQYF
cdr3_nt: TGTGCCAGCAGTTCTAGCGGGGGAGTCACAGATACGCAGTATTTT
j_call: TRBJ2-3
clone_size: .
v_call: TRBV5-4
d_call: TRBD2

cdr3_aa: CASSWAGGAGTEAFF
cdr3_nt: TGTGCCAGCAGTTGGGCAGGGGGCGCGGGCACTGAAGCTTTCTTT
j_call: TRBJ1-1
clone_size: .
v_call: TRBV6-5
d_call: TRBD1

cdr3_aa: CASSESFTTAGYGYTF
cdr3_nt: TGCGCCAGCAGTGAGTCCTTTACGACAGCCGGCTATGGCTACACCTTC
j_call: TRBJ1-2
clone_size: .
v_call: TRBV10-2
d_call: .

cdr3_aa: CASSQYRGGSEKLFF
cdr3_nt: TGCGCCAGCAGCCAATACAGGGGAGGTAGTGAAAAACTGTTTTTT
j_call: TRBJ1-4
clone_size: .
v_call: TRBV4-1
d_call: TRBD1

cdr3_aa: CASSINPAGAGELFF
cdr3_nt: TGTGCCAGTAGTATCAACCCCGCCGGAGCCGGGGAGCTGTTTTTT
j_call: TRBJ2-2
clone_size: once
v_call: TRBV19
d_call: .

cdr3_aa: CASRDTYYEQYF
cdr3_nt: TGTGCCAGTAGGGACACCTACTACGAGCAGTACTTC
j_call: TRBJ2-7
clone_size: few
v_call: TRBV19
d_call: .

cdr3_aa: CASKTGINYGYTF
cdr3_nt: TGTGCCAGCAAGACGGGGATCAACTATGGCTACACCTTC
j_call: TRBJ1-2
clone_size: .
v_call: TRBV6-5
d_call: .

cdr3_aa: CASSLKGTSGKLFF
cdr3_nt: TGTGCCAGCAGCTTAAAGGGGACTAGCGGAAAACTGTTTTTT
j_call: TRBJ1-4
clone_size: .
v_call: TRBV7-9
d_call: .

cdr3_aa: CASSPRRATNEKLFF
cdr3_nt: TGTGCCAGCAGTCCAAGGAGAGCAACTAATGAAAAACTGTTTTTT
j_call: TRBJ1-4
clone_size: .
v_call: TRBV6-5
d_call: .

cdr3_aa: CASSLVPPMGTEAFF
cdr3_nt: TGTGCCAGCAGCTTAGTACCTCCGATGGGAACTGAAGCTTTCTTT
j_call: TRBJ1-1
clone_size: .
v_call: TRBV7-9
d_call: .

cdr3_aa: CASSSTPGQGKTQYF
cdr3_nt: TGTGCTAGCAGCTCAACACCGGGACAGGGGAAGACCCAGTACTTC
j_call: TRBJ2-5
clone_size: .
v_call: TRBV7-7
d_call: TRBD1

cdr3_aa: CAWSVRGRQPGAELFF
cdr3_nt: TGTGCCTGGAGTGTAAGGGGCCGACAGCCAGGTGCAGAACTGTTTTTT
j_call: TRBJ1-4
clone_size: .
v_call: TRBV30
d_call: .

cdr3_aa: CASSPGNSPLHF
cdr3_nt: TGTGCCAGCAGCCCAGGGAATTCACCCCTCCACTTT
j_call: TRBJ1-6
clone_size: .
v_call: TRBV4-2
d_call: .